Described below is a single TCR beta chain sequence and its context. Its antigen is unknown. CDR1 and CDR2 (germline): SGHVS, FQNEAQ. CDR3 size: 14 residues. V gave up 1 base and J gave up 7 bases; unmatched junction bases: 6. Both 60 Vbeta primers and 13 Jbeta primers went into the PCR. Assay: immunoSEQ multiplex PCR; the TCRdb copy retains only in-frame clones and omits some. The sample has under 150,000 clones, 76% seen once; the top ten hold about 2%. This sample was included in a study of cytomegalovirus exposure and HLA in healthy donors. Study-wide points: The study found most TCR sequences rare, yet found some public TCRs in many donors.

The V call is TRBV7-8, the J call TRBJ2-5, with TRBD1 matching 7 bases. The sequencing sample was made of PBMCs. The sequence was collected from a woman aged 40 to 55 in good health and CMV-seronegative. The CDR3 DNA follows: TGTGCCAGCAGCTTAGAAGGGGGCCGCGGGACCCAGTACTTC. Its protein product is CASSLEGGRGTQYF.